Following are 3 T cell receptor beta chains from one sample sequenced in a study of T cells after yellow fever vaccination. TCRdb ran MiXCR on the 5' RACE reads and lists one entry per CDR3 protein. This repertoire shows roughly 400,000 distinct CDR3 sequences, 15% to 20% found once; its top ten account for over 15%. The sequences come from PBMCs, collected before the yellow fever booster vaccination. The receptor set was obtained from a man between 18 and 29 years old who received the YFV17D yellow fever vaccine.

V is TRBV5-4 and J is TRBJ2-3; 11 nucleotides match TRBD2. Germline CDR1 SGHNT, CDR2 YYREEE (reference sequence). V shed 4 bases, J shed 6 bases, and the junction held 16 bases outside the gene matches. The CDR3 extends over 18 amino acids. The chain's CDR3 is CASSKGLTSGGPGDTQYF. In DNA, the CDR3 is TGTGCCAGCAGCAAGGGCTTAACTAGCGGGGGTCCTGGGGATACGCAGTATTTT.

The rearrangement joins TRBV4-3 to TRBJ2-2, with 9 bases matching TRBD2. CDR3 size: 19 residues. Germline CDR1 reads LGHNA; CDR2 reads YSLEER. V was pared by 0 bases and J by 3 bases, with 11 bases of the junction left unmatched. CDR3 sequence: CASSQDPAGGPRDTGELFF. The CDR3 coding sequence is TGCGCCAGCAGCCAAGATCCGGCGGGGGGGCCTCGGGACACCGGGGAGCTGTTTTTT.

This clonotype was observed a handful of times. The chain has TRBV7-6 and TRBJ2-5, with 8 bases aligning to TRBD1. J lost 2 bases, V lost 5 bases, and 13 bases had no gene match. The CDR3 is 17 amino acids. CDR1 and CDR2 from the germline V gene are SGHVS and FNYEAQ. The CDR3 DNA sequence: TGTGCCAGCAGCCAGGGGGCTGGGGCACGGCGGCAAGAGACCCAGTACTTC. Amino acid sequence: CASSQGAGARRQETQYF.